The source of this TCR beta chain is a study of long-term antiretroviral therapy in people with HIV. Points from the study as a whole: Patients on ART gained diversity, which nonetheless stayed below transplant donor controls. Pre-ART expanded clones dominated the repertoire at every time point.

The assay, immunoSEQ v3.0, was run at survey level. Measured with immunoSEQ multiplex PCR; TCRdb has only the in-frame clones, and not every one. The profile shows tens of thousands of clones, roughly nine tenths of them singletons. A remark on this clone: Its cognate antigen is unknown.

Participants living with HIV all received treatment in the United States. The samples comprised roughly 1-11 million cryopreserved PBMC ahead of DNA extraction. Germline loops: CDR1 SNHLY, CDR2 FYNNEI. Trimming removed 3 bases from V and 7 bases from J, with 18 bases in between. This CDR3 has 15 amino acids. The sequencing here drew on unsorted PBMCs, taken 3.1 years after starting antiretroviral therapy. This chain links TRBV2 with TRBJ2-5, with D perhaps matching TRBD2 (5 bases). The TCR originated in a man between 18 and 29 years old with HIV. In DNA, the CDR3 is TGTGCCAGCAGTGACCCTGGACTTTCCGGAGGGACCCAGTACTTC. Amino acids: CASSDPGLSGGTQYF. Filled out from reference TRBV2 and TRBJ2-5, the complete variable domain reads EPEVTQTPSHQVTQMGQEVILRCVPISNHLYFYWYRQILGQKVEFLVSFYNNEISEKSEIFDDQFSVERPDGSNFTLKIRSTKLEDSAMYFCASSDPGLSGGTQYFGPGTRLLVL.